The clone carrying this TCR beta chain was recorded only once. These data are taken from a study of T cell changes during pregnancy in multiple sclerosis. The CDR3 totals 15 residues. Germline V gene sequence: CDR1 MNHEY, CDR2 SMNVEV (reference sequence). V gave up 4 bases and J gave up 4 bases, with 13 bases separating them. Generated by immunoSEQ multiplex PCR, the TCRdb table keeps only in-frame clones and is missing some. Found here are 60,000 to 70,000 clones, approximately 90% of them singletons; the top ten hold approximately 1.4%. The sequenced sample was peripheral blood, obtained in the second trimester of pregnancy. The sequence was collected from a female donor with multiple sclerosis, enrolled in a pregnancy study. The chain has TRBV27 and TRBJ2-2, with a possible D match to TRBD2 (6 bases). The CDR3 loop reads CASSSFRGITGELFF. The CDR3 coding sequence is TGTGCCAGCAGTTCTTTCCGGGGGATCACCGGGGAGCTGTTTTTT.